This entry concerns a single TCR beta chain. Its binding antigen is unknown. No much larger clone exists at a distance of one base, and base qualities are not known. Sequencing used an Illumina HiSeq 1500. TCRdb ran its own pipeline on the public reads, namely fastp trimming at Q25 and MiXCR clone calling, and kept in-frame beta chains. Merged by CDR3 protein, the rows form single entries marked with the most common genes and DNA. The sample contains 350,000 to 450,000 distinct CDR3 sequences, about a sixth of them found a single time. The ten largest clones represent about 10% of the sample. The sample is drawn from a study of T cell repertoires in cytomegalovirus infection (dated by TCRdb to 2018 to 2020). Looking at the study overall: The HLA type of each donor mattered for the analysis, because public TCR beta signatures pointed to carriage of CMV infection along with the matching HLA type.

Broad study findings and their caveats: Carriers of CMV infection plus the relevant HLA type were discriminated by the cumulative frequency of public TCR beta family members in the study cohort and in an independent roughly 400-donor cohort. The ex vivo response was dominated by HLA-C-restricted CMV-specific TCR beta clonotypes, and the single most frequent clonotype in two of eight donors was supplied by these HLA-C-restricted clonotypes.

The CDR3 contains 14 residues, cysteine and phenylalanine counted. CDR3 DNA is the only sequence kept; it has 42 bases, read in frame from the first base. CDR1 and CDR2 were assigned from the germline V gene as KGHSH and LQKENI. V and J are truncated by 0 bases and 8 bases respectively, leaving an intervening sequence of 13 bases. The chain couples TRBV18 to TRBJ1-2; no D gene call is confident. This clonotype was obtained from a human donor in good health (CMV status not recorded). Some clones in this sample may be carry-over from other donors' samples. Sequencing was carried out using PBMCs. The sequenced DNA is TGTGCCAGCTCACCACCTGTCAGCCTAAGCGGCTACACCTTC. Translated, this gives CASSPPVSLSGYTF.